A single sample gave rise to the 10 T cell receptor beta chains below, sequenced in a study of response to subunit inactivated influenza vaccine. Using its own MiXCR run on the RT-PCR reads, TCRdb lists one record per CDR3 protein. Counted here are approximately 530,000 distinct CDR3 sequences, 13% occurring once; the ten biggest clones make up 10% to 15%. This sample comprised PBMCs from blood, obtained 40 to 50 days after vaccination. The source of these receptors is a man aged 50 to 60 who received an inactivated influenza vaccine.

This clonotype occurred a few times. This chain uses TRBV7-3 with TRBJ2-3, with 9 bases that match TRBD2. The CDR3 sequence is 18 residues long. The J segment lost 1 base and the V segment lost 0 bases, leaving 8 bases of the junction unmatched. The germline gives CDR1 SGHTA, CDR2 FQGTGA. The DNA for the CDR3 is TGTGCCAGCAGCTTAACGTTGGCTAGCGGGATAGGCACAGATACGCAGTATTTT. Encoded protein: CASSLTLASGIGTDTQYF.

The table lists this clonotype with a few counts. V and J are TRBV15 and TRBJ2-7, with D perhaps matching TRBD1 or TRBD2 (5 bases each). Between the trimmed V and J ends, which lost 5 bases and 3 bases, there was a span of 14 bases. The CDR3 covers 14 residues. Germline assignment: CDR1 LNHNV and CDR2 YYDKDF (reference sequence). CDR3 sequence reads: CATSGTGRLYEQYF. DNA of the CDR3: TGTGCCACCAGCGGCACGGGACGGCTCTACGAGCAGTACTTC.

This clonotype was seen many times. CDR3 DNA: TGCAGCGTTCAACCCCTCCATCGGGTGGACACTGAAGCTTTCTTT. Amino acids: CSVQPLHRVDTEAFF. V is TRBV29-1 and J is TRBJ1-1, with D hard to call. V was trimmed by 5 bases and J by 3 bases, leaving 19 bases between them. The CDR3 totals 15 residues. The germline V gene encodes CDR1 SQVTM and CDR2 ANQGSEA.

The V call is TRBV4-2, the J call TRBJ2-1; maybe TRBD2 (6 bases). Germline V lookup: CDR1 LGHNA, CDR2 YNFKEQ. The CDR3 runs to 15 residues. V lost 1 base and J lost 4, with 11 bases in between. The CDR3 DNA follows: TGTGCCAGCAGCCAAGGTGTTAGCGGTTACAATGAGCAGTTCTTC. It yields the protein CASSQGVSGYNEQFF.

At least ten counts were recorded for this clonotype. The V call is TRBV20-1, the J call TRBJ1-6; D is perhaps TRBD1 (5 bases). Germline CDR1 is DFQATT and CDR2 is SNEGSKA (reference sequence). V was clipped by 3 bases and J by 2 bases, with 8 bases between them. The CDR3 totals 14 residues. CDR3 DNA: TGCAGTGCTAGCGACAGTACCTATAATTCACCCCTCCACTTT. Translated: CSASDSTYNSPLHF.

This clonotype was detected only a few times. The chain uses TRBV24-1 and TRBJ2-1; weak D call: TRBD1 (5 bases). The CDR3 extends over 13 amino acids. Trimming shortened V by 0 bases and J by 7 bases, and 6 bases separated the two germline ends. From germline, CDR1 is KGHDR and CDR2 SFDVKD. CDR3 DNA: TGTGCCACCAGTGATTTGACAGGAAATGAGCAGTTCTTC. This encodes CATSDLTGNEQFF.

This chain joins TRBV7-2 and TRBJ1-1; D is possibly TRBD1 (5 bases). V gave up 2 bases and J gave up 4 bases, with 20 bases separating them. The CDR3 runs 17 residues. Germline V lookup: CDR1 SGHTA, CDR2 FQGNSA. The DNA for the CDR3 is TGTGCCAGCAGCTTAAGGGGCCGGAAGGCATTGGGCACTGAAGCTTTCTTT. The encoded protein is CASSLRGRKALGTEAFF. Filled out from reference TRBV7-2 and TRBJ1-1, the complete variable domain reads GAGVSQSPSNKVTEKGKDVELRCDPISGHTALYWYRQSLGQGLEFLIYFQGNSAPDKSGLPSDRFSAERTGGSVSTLTIQRTQQEDSAVYLCASSLRGRKALGTEAFFGQGTRLTVV.

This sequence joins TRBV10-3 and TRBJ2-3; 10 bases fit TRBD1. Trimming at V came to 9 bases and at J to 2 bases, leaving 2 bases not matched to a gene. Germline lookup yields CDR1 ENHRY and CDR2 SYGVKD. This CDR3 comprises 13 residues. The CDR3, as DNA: TGTGCCATTGGGACAGGGGACACAGATACGCAGTATTTT. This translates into CAIGTGDTDTQYF.

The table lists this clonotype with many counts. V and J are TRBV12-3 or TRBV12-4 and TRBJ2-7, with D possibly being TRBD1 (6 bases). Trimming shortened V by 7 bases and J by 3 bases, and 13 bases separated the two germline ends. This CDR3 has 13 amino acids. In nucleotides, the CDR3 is TGTGCCAGCACGCCGACAGGCAACTACGAGCAGTACTTC. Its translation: CASTPTGNYEQYF.

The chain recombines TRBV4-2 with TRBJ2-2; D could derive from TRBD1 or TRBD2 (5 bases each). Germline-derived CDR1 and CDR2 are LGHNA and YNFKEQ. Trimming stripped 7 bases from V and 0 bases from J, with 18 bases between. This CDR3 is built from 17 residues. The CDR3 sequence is CASTFEGSSANTGELFF. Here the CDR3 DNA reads TGTGCCAGCACCTTCGAGGGGAGTTCTGCGAACACCGGGGAGCTGTTTTTT.